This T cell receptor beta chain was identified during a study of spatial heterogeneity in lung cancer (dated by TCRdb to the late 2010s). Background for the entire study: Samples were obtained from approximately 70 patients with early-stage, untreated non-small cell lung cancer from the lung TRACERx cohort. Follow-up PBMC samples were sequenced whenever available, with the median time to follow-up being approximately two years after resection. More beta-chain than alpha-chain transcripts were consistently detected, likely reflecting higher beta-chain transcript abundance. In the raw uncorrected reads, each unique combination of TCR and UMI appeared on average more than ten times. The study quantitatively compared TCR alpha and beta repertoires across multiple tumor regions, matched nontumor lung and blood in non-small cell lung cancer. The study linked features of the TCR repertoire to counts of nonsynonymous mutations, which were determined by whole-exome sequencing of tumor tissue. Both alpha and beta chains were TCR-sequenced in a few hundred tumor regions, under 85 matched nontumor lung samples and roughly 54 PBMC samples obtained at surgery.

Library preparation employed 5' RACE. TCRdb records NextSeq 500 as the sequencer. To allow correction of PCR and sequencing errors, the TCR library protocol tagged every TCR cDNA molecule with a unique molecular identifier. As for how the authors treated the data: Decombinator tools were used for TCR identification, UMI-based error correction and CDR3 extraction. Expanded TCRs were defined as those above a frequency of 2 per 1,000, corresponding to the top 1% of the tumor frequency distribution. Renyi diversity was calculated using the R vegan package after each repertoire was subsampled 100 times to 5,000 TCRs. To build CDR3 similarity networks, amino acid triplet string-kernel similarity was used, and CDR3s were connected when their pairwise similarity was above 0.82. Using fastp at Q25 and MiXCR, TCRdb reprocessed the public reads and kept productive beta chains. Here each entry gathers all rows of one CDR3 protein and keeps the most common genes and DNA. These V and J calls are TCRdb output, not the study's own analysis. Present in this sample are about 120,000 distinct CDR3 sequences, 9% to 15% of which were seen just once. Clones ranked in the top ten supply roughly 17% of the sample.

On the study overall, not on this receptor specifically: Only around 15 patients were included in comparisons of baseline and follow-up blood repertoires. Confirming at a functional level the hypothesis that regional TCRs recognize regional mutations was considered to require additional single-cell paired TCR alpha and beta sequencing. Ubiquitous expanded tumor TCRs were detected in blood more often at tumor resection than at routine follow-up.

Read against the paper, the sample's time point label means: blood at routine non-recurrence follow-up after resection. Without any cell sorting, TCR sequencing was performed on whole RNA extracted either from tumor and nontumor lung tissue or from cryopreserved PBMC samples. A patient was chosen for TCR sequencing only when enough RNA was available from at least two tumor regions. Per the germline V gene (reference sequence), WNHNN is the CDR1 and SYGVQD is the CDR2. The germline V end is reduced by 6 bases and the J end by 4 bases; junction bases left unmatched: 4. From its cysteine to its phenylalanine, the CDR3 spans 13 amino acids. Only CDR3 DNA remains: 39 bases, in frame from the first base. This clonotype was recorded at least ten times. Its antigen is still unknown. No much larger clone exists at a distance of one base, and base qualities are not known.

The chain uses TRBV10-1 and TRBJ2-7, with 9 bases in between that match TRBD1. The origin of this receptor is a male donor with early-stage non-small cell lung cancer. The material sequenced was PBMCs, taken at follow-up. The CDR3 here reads CASRRTGVYEQYF. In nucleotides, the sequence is TGCGCCAGCAGGCGGACAGGGGTATACGAGCAGTACTTC.